Listed below are T cell receptor beta chains from one sample, sequenced in a study of cytomegalovirus exposure and HLA in healthy donors. Using immunoSEQ multiplex PCR, the repertoire was profiled, and TCRdb retains in-frame clones only, with some absent. The data hold about 200,000 clones, with roughly 83% observed a single time. Source material: PBMCs. The receptors shown here come from a woman aged 18-29 years in good health and CMV-seronegative. The CDR3 runs from the conserved cysteine through the conserved F or W. D genes are given only for firm matches.

cdr3_aa	d_call	v_call	j_call
CASSQDPPALLPETQYF	NA	TRBV4-2	TRBJ2-5
CASSLRTSGTDTQYF	TRBD2	TRBV9	TRBJ2-3
CASSPDSGNTIYF	NA	TRBV11-1	TRBJ1-3
CASSGRASGDYNEQFF	TRBD2	TRBV5-1	TRBJ2-1
CASSESDFEQFF	NA	TRBV2	TRBJ2-1
CASSNRGRYQPQHF	TRBD1	TRBV27	TRBJ1-5
CASSPDSSSEQYF	NA	TRBV18	TRBJ2-7
CASSVSPGSLTEQFF	NA	TRBV9	TRBJ2-1
CASSTLAGGMDTQYF	TRBD2	TRBV5-1	TRBJ2-3
CASSEAQRLSTDTQYF	NA	TRBV2	TRBJ2-3
CASSPKGSPAVYNEQFF	NA	TRBV5-1	TRBJ2-1
CASSRDLVDEQFF	NA	TRBV5-4	TRBJ2-1
CASSFDRGYGYTF	TRBD1	TRBV5-6	TRBJ1-2
CASSSREGEKLFF	NA	TRBV27	TRBJ1-4
CASGGTNTGELFF	NA	TRBV27	TRBJ2-2
CASSPLLLNTEAFF	NA	TRBV19	TRBJ1-1
CASSQPRAGGETQYF	TRBD1	TRBV4-1	TRBJ2-5
CASSEGTSGRFETQYF	TRBD2	TRBV9	TRBJ2-5
CAWTRGGTVYGYTF	TRBD1	TRBV30	TRBJ1-2
CASSAQAPETKNIQYF	NA	TRBV6-1	TRBJ2-4
CATSRESGGGTDTQYF	TRBD2	TRBV15	TRBJ2-3
CASRGWSTDTQYF	NA	TRBV27	TRBJ2-3
CASYPSTGTSNQPQHF	NA	TRBV28	TRBJ1-5
CASSVADRSHYGYTF	NA	TRBV9	TRBJ1-2
CASSSLGQASNQPQHF	TRBD1	TRBV19	TRBJ1-5
CASSRGAGLDEQFF	NA	TRBV5-1	TRBJ2-1
CATSRSRGPNTGELFF	NA	TRBV15	TRBJ2-2
CASSFAGLEQYF	NA	TRBV7-2	TRBJ2-7
CASRALGPHARSDTQYF	NA	TRBV4-1	TRBJ2-3
CASSSKTTSLSYEQYF	TRBD2	TRBV7-9	TRBJ2-7
CASSLGLLDYGYTF	NA	TRBV4-1	TRBJ1-2
CASSLSERGGYTF	NA	TRBV5-1	TRBJ1-2